The 28 T cell receptor beta chains below were found in one sample sequenced in a study of T cells in Graves' hyperthyroidism and ophthalmopathy. Amplification of TCR beta CDR3 regions used RNA as the template. Initially, a first-round RT-PCR of the TCR CDR3 employed the HTBI primer set. TCRdb recomputed calls from the multiplex PCR reads with MiXCR, one row per CDR3 protein. The repertoire includes almost 350,000 distinct CDR3 sequences, 15% to 20% of them detected once, and around 15% sits in the top ten. Sequenced material: blood. All receptors derive from a woman in her thirties or forties with Graves' ophthalmopathy.

This clonotype was counted ten times or more. The chain links TRBV12-3 or TRBV12-4 to TRBJ2-7, with a possible D match to TRBD2 (5 bases). The CDR3 is 12 amino acids. Trimming pared 6 bases from V and 5 bases from J, leaving 11 bases between. CDR3 DNA sequence: TGTGCCAGCAGCCAAAGGGAGAACGAGCAGTACTTC. Translating it yields CASSQRENEQYF.

The table lists this clonotype with many counts. V is TRBV29-1 and J is TRBJ1-1; no clear D. CDR1 and CDR2 (germline): SQVTM, ANQGSEA. V was clipped by 4 bases and J by 4 bases, with 19 bases between them. The length of the CDR3 is 15 residues. CDR3 in amino acids: CSVVPVGEGSTEAFF. As DNA, the CDR3 is TGCAGCGTTGTCCCTGTTGGGGAAGGGAGCACTGAAGCTTTCTTT.

Many counts were recorded for this clonotype. The CDR3 loop reads CASSAWDTSNTEAFF. The CDR3 DNA reads TGCGCCAGCAGCGCCTGGGACACCAGTAACACTGAAGCTTTCTTT. The V call is TRBV5-1, the J call TRBJ1-1; tentative D call: TRBD1 (6 bases). This CDR3 region has 15 residues. Trimming left V 4 bases short and J 2 bases short, with 15 bases between. Germline V gives CDR1 SGHRS, CDR2 YFSETQ.

This clonotype was observed many times. CDR3 coding DNA: TGTGCCAGCAGCTTCTCTTTACAGGGGGCCGGATACGAGCAGTACTTC. Translating gives CASSFSLQGAGYEQYF. The chain links TRBV11-2 to TRBJ2-7; 9 positions agree with TRBD1. Germline values: CDR1 SGHAT, CDR2 FQNNGV. V was pared by 3 bases and J by 4 bases, with 10 bases of the junction left unmatched. This CDR3 has 16 residues.

This clonotype was seen repeatedly, ten times or more. The chain couples TRBV6-2 or TRBV6-3 to TRBJ2-2; D not resolved. This CDR3 contains 11 residues. V shed 4 bases and J shed 6 bases, with 3 bases lying between them. From germline, CDR1 is MNHEY and CDR2 SVGEGT. CDR3 sequence (DNA): TGTGCCAGCAGTTCTCCCGGGGAGCTGTTTTTT. Amino acid sequence: CASSSPGELFF.

This clonotype occurred many times. The rearrangement uses TRBV5-1 and TRBJ1-6; D is undetermined. There are 14 residues in the CDR3. V was trimmed by 5 bases and J by 7 bases, leaving 13 bases between them. Germline CDR1 and CDR2: SGHRS and YFSETQ. The CDR3 is CASSVRAGNSPLHF. CDR3 DNA sequence: TGCGCCAGCAGTGTGAGGGCCGGCAATTCACCCCTCCACTTT.

This clonotype was detected a few times. The J gene is TRBJ2-7, the V gene TRBV9; TRBD2 is a possible D gene (6 bases). The V end lost 3 bases, the J end lost 3 bases, and 10 bases lay between the germline ends. The CDR3 runs 13 residues. CDR1 and CDR2 from the germline V gene are SGDLS and YYNGEE. The CDR3 is CASSEGLLYEQYF. The CDR3 nucleotides read TGTGCCAGCAGCGAGGGACTTCTCTACGAGCAGTACTTC.

This clonotype was seen many times. The chain employs TRBV19 and TRBJ2-2; possibly TRBD2 for D (5 bases). V lost 3 bases to trimming and J lost 5 bases, with 13 bases between them. From germline, CDR1 is LNHDA and CDR2 SQIVND (reference sequence). The CDR3 has 15 amino acids. CDR3 in DNA: TGTGCCAGTAGTATCTTGAGAGCGGTAACCGGGGAGCTGTTTTTT. Translating gives CASSILRAVTGELFF.

V is TRBV7-8 and J is TRBJ1-3, with D unclear. Germline CDR1 SGHVS, CDR2 FQNEAQ. Trimming removed 5 bases from V and 4 bases from J, with 18 bases in between. The CDR3 runs 16 residues. In DNA, the CDR3 is TGTGCCAGCAGCCCATCTTTTGGGTGGGCAGGAAACACCATATATTTT. Its protein is CASSPSFGWAGNTIYF. The full variable domain, with the rest looked up from reference TRBV7-8 and TRBJ1-3, is GAGVSQSPRYKVAKRGQDVALRCDPISGHVSLFWYQQALGQGPEFLTYFQNEAQLDKSGLPSDRFFAERPEGSVSTLKIQRTQQEDSAVYLCASSPSFGWAGNTIYFGEGSWLTVV.

This clonotype came up many times. This rearrangement joins TRBV6-1 to TRBJ1-5; 8 bases line up with TRBD1. Germline trimming cut 7 bases from V and 3 bases from J; bases unmatched to any gene: 8. The germline CDR1 and CDR2 sequences are MNHNS and SASEGT. CDR3 length: 15 amino acids. DNA of the CDR3: TGTGCCAGCACGACAGGGGAGCTTCTCAATCAGCCCCAGCATTTT. Its translation: CASTTGELLNQPQHF.

This rearrangement joins TRBV6-1 to TRBJ1-1; D is unclear. V lost 7 bases and J 5 bases, leaving 8 bases between the germline ends. CDR1 MNHNS and CDR2 SASEGT come from the germline V gene. This CDR3 region has 11 residues. CDR3 coding DNA: TGTGCCAGCAAACGAGAGACTGAAGCTTTCTTT. Its protein product is CASKRETEAFF.

This clonotype is medium-sized in the sample. CDR3 residues: CSVAGVTEAFF. The CDR3 DNA reads TGCAGCGTTGCGGGGGTTACTGAAGCTTTCTTT. The chain is built from TRBV29-1 and TRBJ1-1; tentatively, D is TRBD1 (5 bases). Germline-derived CDR1 and CDR2 are SQVTM and ANQGSEA. This CDR3 has 11 amino acids. The V end was cut by 4 bases, the J end by 5 bases, with 8 bases between.

At least ten counts were recorded for this clonotype. The rearrangement uses TRBV9 and TRBJ1-1; perhaps TRBD1 as D (5 bases). In germline, CDR1 is SGDLS, CDR2 YYNGEE. V shed 4 bases and J shed 4 bases, with 17 bases lying between them. The CDR3 is made up of 15 amino acids. The CDR3 is CASSKGEGPGTEAFF. In nucleotides, the CDR3 is TGTGCCAGCAGCAAAGGCGAGGGGCCCGGCACTGAAGCTTTCTTT. Full variable domain (missing parts from reference TRBV9 and TRBJ1-1): DSGVTQTPKHLITATGQRVTLRCSPRSGDLSVYWYQQSLDQGLQFLIQYYNGEERAKGNILERFSAQQFPDLHSELNLSSLELGDSALYFCASSKGEGPGTEAFFGQGTRLTVV.

This clonotype was found many times. It may be a read error: a sequence one base away is much more abundant. The J gene is TRBJ2-6, the V gene TRBV11-2; 7 nucleotides match TRBD2. Germline V gene sequence: CDR1 SGHAT, CDR2 FQNNGV. The length of the CDR3 is 18 residues. The CDR3 nucleotides read TGTGCCAGCAGCGCCCGTCGGGGCGGGAGATCTGGGGCCGACGTCCTGACTTTC. Amino acid sequence: CASSARRGGRSGADVLTF.

The chain recombines TRBV12-3 or TRBV12-4 with TRBJ1-2; a weak D match, TRBD1 (5 bases). V was trimmed by 5 bases and J by 4 bases, leaving 17 bases between them. This CDR3 is 15 amino acids long. DNA for the CDR3: TGTGCCAGCAGTCAATTATGGGACGGACCCTATGGCTACACCTTC. Translated, it gives CASSQLWDGPYGYTF.

This clonotype was seen at least ten times. The chain links TRBV5-1 to TRBJ2-2; 10 bases are shared with TRBD2. Germline trimming cut 7 bases from V and 6 bases from J; bases unmatched to any gene: 3. This CDR3 has 13 residues. Looked up from germline, CDR1 is SGHRS and CDR2 is YFSETQ. CDR3 bases: TGCGCCAGCGGGCTAGCGGGAGCCGGGGAGCTGTTTTTT. Residues: CASGLAGAGELFF.

This clonotype was counted many times. The V gene is TRBV29-1, the J gene TRBJ1-2; D is unclear. V gave up 8 bases and J gave up 2 bases, with 15 bases separating them. This CDR3 has 13 residues. Germline-derived CDR1 and CDR2 are SQVTM and ANQGSEA. The CDR3 sequence: CSCPKGSNYGYTF. As DNA, the CDR3 is TGCAGCTGCCCAAAGGGATCCAACTATGGCTACACCTTC.

This clonotype was counted many times. V and J are TRBV13 and TRBJ2-5; D not certain. Trimming took 5 bases from V and 5 from J, leaving 12 bases between them. Germline V gene lookup returns CDR1 PRHDT and CDR2 FYEKMQ (reference sequence). This CDR3 region has 13 residues. CDR3 region: CASSPRSSETQYF. The CDR3 DNA is TGTGCCAGCAGCCCCCGGAGTTCGGAGACCCAGTACTTC.

This clonotype has a count of ten or more. CDR3 in DNA: TGTGCCAGCAGCTTAGACGGGGCCAGGCACACTGAAGCTTTCTTT. This sequence encodes CASSLDGARHTEAFF. The genes are TRBV7-9 and TRBJ1-1; a possible D gene is TRBD1 (5 bases). The CDR3 covers 15 residues. Germline CDR1 is SEHNR and CDR2 is FQNEAQ (reference sequence). Trimming took 1 base from V and 3 from J, leaving 12 bases between them.

This clonotype was recorded many times. The rearrangement links TRBV4-1 to TRBJ2-7; tentative D call: TRBD2 (5 bases). Germline CDR1 is MGHRA and CDR2 is YSYEKL. V dropped 0 bases and J dropped 0 bases, with 12 bases sitting between them. The CDR3 length is 16 residues. The CDR3 coding sequence is TGCGCCAGCAGCCAAGATTGGGCGGGCAGCTCCTACGAGCAGTACTTC. This codes for CASSQDWAGSSYEQYF.

This clonotype appeared many times. The CDR3 region is CASSFNAVQYF. DNA for the CDR3: TGTGCCAGCAGTTTCAATGCGGTTCAGTACTTC. The chain couples TRBV28 to TRBJ2-4; no reliable D call. The CDR3 covers 11 residues. Germline values: CDR1 MDHEN, CDR2 SYDVKM. V was pared by 3 bases and J by 11 bases, with 8 bases between. The complete variable domain, with remaining parts taken from reference TRBV28 and TRBJ2-4, reads DVKVTQSSRYLVKRTGEKVFLECVQDMDHENMFWYRQDPGLGLRLIYFSYDVKMKEKGDIPEGYSVSREKKERFSLILESASTNQTSMYLCASSFNAVQYFGAGTRLSVL.

This clonotype was detected many times. The rearrangement joins TRBV11-1 to TRBJ2-7; 7 nucleotides match TRBD2. The length of the CDR3 is 19 residues. From germline, CDR1 is SGHAT and CDR2 FQDESV (reference sequence). Trimming at V came to 2 bases and at J to 6 bases, leaving 22 bases not matched to a gene. This CDR3 reads CASSLYFDGSGKEEIEQYF. For the CDR3, the DNA is TGTGCCAGCAGCTTATATTTCGATGGGAGCGGGAAAGAGGAAATCGAGCAGTACTTC. Full variable domain (rest looked up from reference TRBV11-1 and TRBJ2-7): EAEVAQSPRYKITEKSQAVAFWCDPISGHATLYWYRQILGQGPELLVQFQDESVVDDSQLPKDRFSAERLKGVDSTLKIQPAELGDSAMYLCASSLYFDGSGKEEIEQYFGPGTRLTVT.

This clonotype was picked up many times. The rearrangement joins TRBV28 to TRBJ2-2; 7 nucleotides match TRBD2. Germline V gene data show CDR1 as MDHEN and CDR2 as SYDVKM. Unmatched junction bases numbered 11, after V lost 7 bases and J lost 6 bases. The CDR3 has 15 residues. CDR3 in DNA: TGTGCCAGCACCCTGAGGGGAGGGGAGGCCGGGGAGCTGTTTTTT. The encoded protein is CASTLRGGEAGELFF.

This clonotype was recorded once. The chain uses TRBV6-1 and TRBJ2-7; D is perhaps TRBD1 or TRBD2 (5 bases each). CDR1 and CDR2 (germline): MNHNS, SASEGT. The CDR3 consists of 15 residues. Trimming shortened V by 6 bases and J by 3 bases, and 18 bases separated the two germline ends. The CDR3 coding sequence is TGTGCCAGCAGCTCGGACGCCGGGACCTACTACGAGCAGTACTTC. Its protein product is CASSSDAGTYYEQYF.

This clonotype turned up a few times. J is TRBJ2-7 and V is TRBV12-3 or TRBV12-4, with 8 bases aligning to TRBD2. The CDR3 runs 15 residues. The V and J ends lost 6 bases and 2 bases, in that order; junction bases with no gene match: 9. The CDR3 spells CASRDEAGAPYEQYF. The CDR3 DNA sequence: TGTGCCAGCAGGGACGAAGCGGGAGCCCCCTACGAGCAGTACTTC.

This clonotype has a count of ten or more. The chain has TRBV5-1 and TRBJ2-5, with TRBD2 matching over 11 bases. CDR1 is SGHRS and CDR2 is YFSETQ in the germline V gene. This CDR3 region has 18 residues. Trimming at V came to 3 bases and at J to 5 bases, leaving 15 bases not matched to a gene. This CDR3 is CASSYPTSGDGSQETQYF. The CDR3 coding sequence is TGCGCCAGCAGCTACCCGACTAGCGGGGATGGTAGTCAGGAGACCCAGTACTTC.

In its sample, this clonotype was seen many times. The V gene is TRBV10-1, the J gene TRBJ2-2, with a possible D match to TRBD2 (5 bases). This CDR3 is 17 amino acids long. With 6 bases removed from V and 2 bases from J, the gap between germline ends came to 19 bases. CDR1 is WNHNN, CDR2 SYGVQD, per germline (reference sequence). The CDR3 coding sequence is TGCGCCAGCAGCGGGATGGTGGAGACGACCAACACCGGGGAGCTGTTTTTT. Translated, it gives CASSGMVETTNTGELFF.

V gene TRBV5-1 combines with J gene TRBJ2-2; D gene unclear. The germline V gene encodes CDR1 SGHRS and CDR2 YFSETQ. V was clipped by 0 bases and J by 1 base, with 10 bases between them. CDR3 length: 16 residues. CDR3 loop: CASSLVGQMNTGELFF. The CDR3, as DNA: TGCGCCAGCAGCTTGGTAGGTCAGATGAACACCGGGGAGCTGTTTTTT.